This is a list of T cell receptor beta chains from one sample in a study of molecular identifiers for immune sequencing clone quantification. MiXCR, run by TCRdb on the PCR reads, gives a single entry per CDR3 protein. The data contain under 800,000 distinct CDR3 sequences, roughly 25% of them seen just once; the ten biggest clones take up about 0.84%. Sequencing was carried out using naive CD8+ T cells from blood, with Jurkat cell RNA spiked in. The receptors were sampled from a human donor in good health. Some libraries in this study had Jurkat cell RNA spiked in. Both conserved end residues are part of each CDR3. A D gene is named only where the DNA matches it firmly. Part of the rows lack a size; the others show once, few, many or a class for expanded clones.

CDR3 DNA,CDR3 protein,D gene,clone size,J gene,V gene
TGTGCCTGGGACTTAGGCAGCTCCTACGAGCAGTACTTC,CAWDLGSSYEQYF,NA,NA,TRBJ2-7,TRBV30
TGTGCCAGCAGTTACGCCTGGGACGAAGGGGCTGAAGCTTTCTTT,CASSYAWDEGAEAFF,NA,many,TRBJ1-1,TRBV6-5
TGCAGCGTAGTGACAGGACCCTACGAGCAGTACTTC,CSVVTGPYEQYF,NA,few,TRBJ2-7,TRBV29-1
TGTGCCAGCAGTTGGACGGGGAGCTCCTATAATTCACCCCTCCACTTT,CASSWTGSSYNSPLHF,NA,many,TRBJ1-6,TRBV12-3/TRBV12-4
TGTGCCAGTAGTACCCTTCTTCTAGGGAGAACAGATACGCAGCATTTT,CASSTLLLGRTDTQHF,NA,few,TRBJ1-5,TRBV19
TGCGCCAGCAGCCAAGCGGGGTCACCCCTCCCCTTT,CASSQAGSPLPF,NA,NA,TRBJ1-6,TRBV4-1
TGTGCCAGCAGCTTAGGGGAGAGCTCTGGAAACACCATATATTTT,CASSLGESSGNTIYF,NA,few,TRBJ1-3,TRBV5-5
TGCAGCGTTGATAAAGGGTCGACAGTTAATGAGCAGTTCTTC,CSVDKGSTVNEQFF,NA,few,TRBJ2-1,TRBV29-1
TGTGCCAGCAGTCTTGGCAGAGCCACCTACGAGCAGTACTTC,CASSLGRATYEQYF,NA,many,TRBJ2-7,TRBV12-3/TRBV12-4
TGCAGCGCCAGAGAAAGAGCGGGAGGGCACACCGGGGAGCTGTTTTTT,CSARERAGGHTGELFF,TRBD2,many,TRBJ2-2,TRBV29-1